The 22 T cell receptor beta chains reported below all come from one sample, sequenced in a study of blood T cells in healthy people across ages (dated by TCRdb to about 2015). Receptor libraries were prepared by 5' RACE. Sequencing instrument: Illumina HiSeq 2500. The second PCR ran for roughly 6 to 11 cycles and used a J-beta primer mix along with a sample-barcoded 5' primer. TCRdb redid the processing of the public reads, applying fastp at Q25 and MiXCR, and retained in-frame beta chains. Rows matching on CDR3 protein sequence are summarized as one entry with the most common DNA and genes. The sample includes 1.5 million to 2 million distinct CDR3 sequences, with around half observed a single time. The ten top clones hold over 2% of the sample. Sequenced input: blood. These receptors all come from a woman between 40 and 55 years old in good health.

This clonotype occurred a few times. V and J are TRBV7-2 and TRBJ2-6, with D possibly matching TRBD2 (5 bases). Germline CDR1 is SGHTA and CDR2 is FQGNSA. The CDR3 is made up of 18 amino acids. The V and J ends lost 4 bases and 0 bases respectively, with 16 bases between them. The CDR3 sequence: CASSYRDGRLSGANVLTF. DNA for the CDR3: TGTGCCAGCAGCTACCGGGATGGGCGTCTCTCTGGGGCCAACGTCCTGACTTTC.

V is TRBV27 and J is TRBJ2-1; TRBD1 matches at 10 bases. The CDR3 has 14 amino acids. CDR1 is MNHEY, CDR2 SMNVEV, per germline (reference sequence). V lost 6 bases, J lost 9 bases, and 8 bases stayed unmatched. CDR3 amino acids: CASRPGQGTVEQFF. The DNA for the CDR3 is TGTGCCAGCAGGCCGGGACAGGGGACTGTTGAGCAGTTCTTC.

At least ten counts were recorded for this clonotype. CDR3 sequence (DNA): TGTGCCAGCAGCTCGACTAGCGGGGGGAGCACAGATACGCAGTATTTT. Translated, it gives CASSSTSGGSTDTQYF. The chain uses TRBV7-2 and TRBJ2-3; TRBD2 matches at 13 bases. V dropped 4 bases and J dropped 0; count of bases not matched to a gene: 1. The CDR3 runs to 16 residues. In germline, CDR1 is SGHTA, CDR2 FQGNSA.

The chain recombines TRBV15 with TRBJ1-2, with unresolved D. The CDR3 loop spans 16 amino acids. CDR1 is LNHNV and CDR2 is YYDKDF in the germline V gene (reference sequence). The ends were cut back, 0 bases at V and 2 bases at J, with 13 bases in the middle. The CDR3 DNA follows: TGTGCCACCAGCAGAGATTATTCGGCGGGGAACTATGGCTACACCTTC. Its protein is CATSRDYSAGNYGYTF.

CDR3 in amino acids: CASSQDMRGAGGYTF. DNA for the CDR3: TGCGCCAGCAGCCAAGATATGAGGGGCGCGGGAGGCTACACCTTC. The chain is built from TRBV4-3 and TRBJ1-2, with TRBD1 as a possible D gene (5 bases). Germline-derived CDR1 and CDR2 are LGHNA and YSLEER. The CDR3 spans 15 residues. Trimming shortened V by 0 bases and J by 8 bases, and 16 bases separated the two germline ends.

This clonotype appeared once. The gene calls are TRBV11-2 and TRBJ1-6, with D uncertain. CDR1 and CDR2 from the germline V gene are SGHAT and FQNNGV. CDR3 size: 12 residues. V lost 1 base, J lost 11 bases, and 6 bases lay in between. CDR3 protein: CASSLVAAPLHF. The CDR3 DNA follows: TGTGCCAGCAGCTTAGTAGCGGCACCCCTCCACTTT.

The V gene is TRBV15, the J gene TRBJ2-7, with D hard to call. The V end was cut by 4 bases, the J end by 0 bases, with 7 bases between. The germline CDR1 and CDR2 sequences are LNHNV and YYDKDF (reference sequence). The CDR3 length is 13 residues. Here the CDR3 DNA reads TGTGCCACCAGCACTACAGTCTCCTACGAGCAGTACTTC. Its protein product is CATSTTVSYEQYF. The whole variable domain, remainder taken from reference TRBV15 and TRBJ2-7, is DAMVIQNPRYQVTQFGKPVTLSCSQTLNHNVMYWYQQKSSQAPKLLFHYYDKDFNNEADTPDNFQSRRPNTSFCFLDIRSPGLGDTAMYLCATSTTVSYEQYFGPGTRLTVT.

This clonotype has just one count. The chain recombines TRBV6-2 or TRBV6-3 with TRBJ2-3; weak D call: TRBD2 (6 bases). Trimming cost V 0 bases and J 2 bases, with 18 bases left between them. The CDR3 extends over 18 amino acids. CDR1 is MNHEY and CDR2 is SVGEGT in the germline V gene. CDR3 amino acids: CASSYSGRIAVITDTQYF. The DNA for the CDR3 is TGTGCCAGCAGTTACTCGGGTCGGATAGCGGTTATCACAGATACGCAGTATTTT.

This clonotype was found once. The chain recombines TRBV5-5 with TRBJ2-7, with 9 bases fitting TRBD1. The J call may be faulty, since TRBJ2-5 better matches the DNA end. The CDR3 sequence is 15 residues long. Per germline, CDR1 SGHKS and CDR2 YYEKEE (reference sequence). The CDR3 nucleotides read TGTGCCAGCAGCTTGGAGGGACAGGGCGTGGAGACCCAGTACTTC. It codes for CASSLEGQGVETQYF.

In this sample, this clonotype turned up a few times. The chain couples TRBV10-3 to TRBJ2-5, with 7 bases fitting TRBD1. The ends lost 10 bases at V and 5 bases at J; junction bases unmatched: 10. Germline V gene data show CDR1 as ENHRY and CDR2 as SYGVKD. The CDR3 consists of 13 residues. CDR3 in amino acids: CATMGQLSETQYF. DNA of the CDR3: TGTGCCACCATGGGACAGCTCTCGGAGACCCAGTACTTC.

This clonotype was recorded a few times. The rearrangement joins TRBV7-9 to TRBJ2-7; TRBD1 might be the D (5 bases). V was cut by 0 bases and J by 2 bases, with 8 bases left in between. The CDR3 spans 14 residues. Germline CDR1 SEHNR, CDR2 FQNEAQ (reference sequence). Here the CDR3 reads CASSLATVAYEQYF. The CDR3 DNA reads TGTGCCAGCAGCTTAGCGACAGTAGCCTACGAGCAGTACTTC.

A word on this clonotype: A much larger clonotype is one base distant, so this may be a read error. CDR3 coding DNA: TGCGCCGGCAGCCACCGCTTTTACAATGAGCAGTTCTTC. As protein: CAGSHRFYNEQFF. J is TRBJ2-1 and V is TRBV4-1; D remains unclear. Germline V gene data show CDR1 as MGHRA and CDR2 as YSYEKL. The CDR3 is 13 amino acids.

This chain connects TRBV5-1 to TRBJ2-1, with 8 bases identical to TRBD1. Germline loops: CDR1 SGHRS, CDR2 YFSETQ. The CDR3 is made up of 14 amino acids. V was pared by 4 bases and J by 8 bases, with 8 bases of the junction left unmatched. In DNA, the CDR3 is TGCGCCAGCAGCCCGGGACAGGATATGGATGAGCAGTTCTTC. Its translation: CASSPGQDMDEQFF.

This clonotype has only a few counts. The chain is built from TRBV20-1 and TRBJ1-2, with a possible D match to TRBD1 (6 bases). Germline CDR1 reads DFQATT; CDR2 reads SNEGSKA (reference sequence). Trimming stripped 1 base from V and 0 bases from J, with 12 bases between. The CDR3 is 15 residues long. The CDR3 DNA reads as TGCAGTGCTAGAGCGACGACAGGATCTAACTATGGCTACACCTTC. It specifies CSARATTGSNYGYTF.

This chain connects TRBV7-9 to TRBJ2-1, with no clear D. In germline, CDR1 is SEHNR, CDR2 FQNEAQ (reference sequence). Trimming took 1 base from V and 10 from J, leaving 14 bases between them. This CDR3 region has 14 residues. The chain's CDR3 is CASSLVFEIGEQFF. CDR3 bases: TGTGCCAGCAGCTTAGTATTCGAGATAGGCGAGCAGTTCTTC.

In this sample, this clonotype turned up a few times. CDR3 coding DNA: TGCGCCAGCAGCCAGGGACAGGGAGGACGCGAGCAGTACTTC. It is translated as CASSQGQGGREQYF. The chain joins TRBV4-3 to TRBJ2-7; TRBD1 matches 9 bases. Germline V gene lookup returns CDR1 LGHNA and CDR2 YSLEER. Trimming cost V 3 bases and J 6 bases; bases outside gene matches: 6. The CDR3 extends over 14 amino acids.

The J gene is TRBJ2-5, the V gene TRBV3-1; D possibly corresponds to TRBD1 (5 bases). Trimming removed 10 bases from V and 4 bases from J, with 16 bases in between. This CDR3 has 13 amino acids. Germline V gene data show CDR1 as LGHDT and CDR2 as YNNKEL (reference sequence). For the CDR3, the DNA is TGTGCCACCCAGGGTGTGCGGCTAGAGACCCAGTACTTC. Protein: CATQGVRLETQYF.

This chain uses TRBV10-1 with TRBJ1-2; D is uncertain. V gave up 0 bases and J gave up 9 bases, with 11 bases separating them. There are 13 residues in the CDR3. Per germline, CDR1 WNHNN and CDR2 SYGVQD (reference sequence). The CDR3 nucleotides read TGCGCCAGCAGTGAGTCGATGGCACAGAGCTACACCTTC. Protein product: CASSESMAQSYTF.

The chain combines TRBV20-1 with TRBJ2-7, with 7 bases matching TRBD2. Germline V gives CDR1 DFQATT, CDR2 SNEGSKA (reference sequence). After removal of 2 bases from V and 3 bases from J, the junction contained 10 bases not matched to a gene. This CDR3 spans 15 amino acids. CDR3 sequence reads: CSARLLAGFFYEQYF. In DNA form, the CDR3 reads TGCAGTGCTAGACTGTTAGCGGGTTTTTTCTACGAGCAGTACTTC.

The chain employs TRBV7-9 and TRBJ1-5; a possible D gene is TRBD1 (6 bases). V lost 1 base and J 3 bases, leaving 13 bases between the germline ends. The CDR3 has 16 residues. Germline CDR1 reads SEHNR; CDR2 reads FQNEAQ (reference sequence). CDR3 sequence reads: CASSLVGGSDNQPQHF. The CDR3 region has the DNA TGTGCCAGCAGCTTAGTTGGGGGCAGCGACAATCAGCCCCAGCATTTT.

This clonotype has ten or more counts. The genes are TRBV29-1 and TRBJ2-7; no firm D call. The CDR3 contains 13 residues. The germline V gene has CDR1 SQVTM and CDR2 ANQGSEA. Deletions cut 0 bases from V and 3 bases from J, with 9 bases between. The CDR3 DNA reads TGCAGCGTTGAAGATCGGACGGGCTACGAGCAGTACTTC. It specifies CSVEDRTGYEQYF.

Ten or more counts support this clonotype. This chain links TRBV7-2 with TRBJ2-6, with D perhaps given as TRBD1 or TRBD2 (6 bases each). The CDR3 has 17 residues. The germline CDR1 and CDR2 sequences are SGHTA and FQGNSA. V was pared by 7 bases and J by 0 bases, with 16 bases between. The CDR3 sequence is CASTLRGVSSGANVLTF. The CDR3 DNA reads TGTGCCAGCACCCTGAGGGGGGTATCCTCTGGGGCCAACGTCCTGACTTTC.